A single sample is the source of the 5 T cell receptor beta chains below, sequenced in a study of T cells in Graves' hyperthyroidism and ophthalmopathy. Amplified TCR beta CDR3 regions came from RNA transcripts. HTBI primers drove first-round RT-PCR of the TCR CDR3. Using its own MiXCR run on the multiplex PCR reads, TCRdb lists one record per CDR3 protein. The sample has under 300,000 distinct CDR3 sequences, about 14% seen once. What was sequenced was blood. The source of these receptors is a woman in her 30s with Graves' hyperthyroidism that later progressed to Graves' ophthalmopathy.

In the case of this clonotype: This clone may be a read error of a much larger clone one base away. The rearrangement joins TRBV2 to TRBJ1-6; D is ambiguous. CDR3 length: 15 amino acids. Germline V CDR1 and CDR2: SNHLY, FYNNEI. CDR3 nucleotide sequence: TGTGCCTGCAGTGAACTGTCCTCCTATAATTCACCCCTCCACTTT. Residues: CACSELSSYNSPLHF.

The rearrangement uses TRBV6-2 or TRBV6-3 and TRBJ1-1; a weak D match, TRBD1 (6 bases). V lost 5 bases, J lost 6 bases, and 19 bases lay in between. The germline V gene encodes CDR1 MNHEY and CDR2 SVGEGT. The CDR3 is 15 residues long. CDR3: CASSGNRAFGAEAFF. The DNA of the CDR3 is TGTGCCAGCAGTGGTAACAGGGCCTTTGGCGCTGAAGCTTTCTTT.

In this sample, this clonotype turned up many times. V usage is TRBV18 and J usage is TRBJ1-6, with D possibly being TRBD1 (5 bases). V dropped 5 bases and J dropped 9 bases, with 11 bases sitting between them. The CDR3 is made up of 13 amino acids. Germline CDR1 and CDR2: KGHSH and LQKENI. The DNA for the CDR3 is TGTGCCAGCTCATCGGGACTCTCTTCACCCCTCCACTTT. As protein: CASSSGLSSPLHF.

The V and J genes are TRBV19 and TRBJ2-7; D is undetermined. The CDR3 loop spans 15 amino acids. With 3 bases removed from V and 7 bases from J, the gap between germline ends came to 19 bases. In germline, CDR1 is LNHDA, CDR2 SQIVND (reference sequence). CDR3 nucleotides: TGTGCCAGTAGTATTGGCGTTACCTCGGGCGGTGAGCAGTACTTC. Its protein product is CASSIGVTSGGEQYF.

This clonotype was seen repeatedly, ten times or more. The V call is TRBV10-3, the J call TRBJ1-2, with D uncertain. The CDR3 has 15 amino acids. V was clipped by 2 bases and J by 3 bases, with 13 bases between them. Germline CDR1 is ENHRY and CDR2 is SYGVKD. The CDR3 nucleotides read TGTGCCATCAGTGAGGTCCGCGCCAAGGACTATGGCTACACCTTC. Residues: CAISEVRAKDYGYTF.